A single sample is the source of the 27 T cell receptor beta chains below, sequenced in a study of blood T cell repertoires in COVID-19. Using immunoSEQ multiplex PCR, the repertoire was profiled, and TCRdb retains in-frame clones only, with some absent. The sample has roughly 120,000 clones; less than 90% are singletons. The source material was peripheral blood. All receptors derive from a man aged 70 or older who had recovered from COVID-19.

This clone was counted once. This chain joins TRBV18 and TRBJ2-7, with 12 bases fitting TRBD2. J lost 5 bases, V lost 2 bases, and 1 base had no gene match. There are 14 residues in the CDR3. Germline loops: CDR1 KGHSH, CDR2 LQKENI. The CDR3 here is CASSPASGRDEQYF. The CDR3, as DNA: TGTGCCAGCTCACCAGCTAGCGGGAGGGACGAGCAGTACTTC. Full variable domain (missing parts from reference TRBV18 and TRBJ2-7): NAGVMQNPRHLVRRRGQEARLRCSPMKGHSHVYWYRQLPEEGLKFMVYLQKENIIDESGMPKERFSAEFPKEGPSILRIQQVVRGDSAAYFCASSPASGRDEQYFGPGTRLTVT.

The V gene is TRBV24-1, the J gene TRBJ2-1, with 9 bases fitting TRBD1. With 4 bases clipped from V and 4 bases from J, the junction kept 7 bases outside the gene matches. Germline V gives CDR1 KGHDR, CDR2 SFDVKD. This CDR3 has 16 residues. DNA for the CDR3: TGTGCCACCAGTGAACACGTCGGGACAGGGTACAATGAGCAGTTCTTC. Protein product: CATSEHVGTGYNEQFF.

The J gene is TRBJ1-1, the V gene TRBV5-1; 7 bases agree with TRBD1. This CDR3 has 13 amino acids. Germline CDR1 and CDR2: SGHRS and YFSETQ. The ends lost 1 base at V and 6 bases at J; junction bases unmatched: 3. The CDR3 nucleotides are TGCGCCAGCAGCTTGAGAGGGGGCCCTGAAGCTTTCTTT. Translating it yields CASSLRGGPEAFF.

The chain has TRBV7-3 and TRBJ1-2, with TRBD1 matching over 9 bases. In germline, CDR1 is SGHTA, CDR2 FQGTGA. The CDR3 consists of 16 residues. V gave up 2 bases and J gave up 7 bases; unmatched junction bases: 11. This CDR3 is CASSLQSGTGLAGYTF. DNA for the CDR3: TGTGCCAGCAGCTTACAGTCCGGGACAGGGCTCGCTGGCTACACCTTC.

The J gene is TRBJ2-7, the V gene TRBV2; D is possibly TRBD2 (7 bases). Germline CDR1 and CDR2: SNHLY and FYNNEI. Trimming removed 5 bases at V and 4 bases at J, with 12 bases between. The CDR3 consists of 13 residues. The CDR3 is CASSSGGWYEQYF. The DNA of the CDR3 is TGTGCCAGCAGTTCGGGGGGCTGGTACGAGCAGTACTTC. Together with reference TRBV2 and TRBJ2-7, the CDR3 gives the full variable domain: EPEVTQTPSHQVTQMGQEVILRCVPISNHLYFYWYRQILGQKVEFLVSFYNNEISEKSEIFDDQFSVERPDGSNFTLKIRSTKLEDSAMYFCASSSGGWYEQYFGPGTRLTVT.

The chain links TRBV9 to TRBJ1-6; no reliable D call. CDR1 is SGDLS and CDR2 is YYNGEE in the germline V gene. The CDR3 extends over 15 amino acids. V was shortened by 0 bases and J by 8 bases, with 12 bases between the two germline ends. CDR3 region: CASSVATGEYSPLHF. CDR3 DNA sequence: TGTGCCAGCAGCGTAGCTACCGGGGAATATTCACCCCTCCACTTT.

J is TRBJ2-5 and V is TRBV15; 7 bases are shared with TRBD2. CDR1 is LNHNV, CDR2 YYDKDF, per germline (reference sequence). This CDR3 is 16 amino acids long. The ends lost 5 bases at V and 2 bases at J; junction bases unmatched: 11. The DNA of the CDR3 is TGTGCCACCAGCCGCCCTGCGGGAGCGGGGCAAGAGACCCAGTACTTC. Translating gives CATSRPAGAGQETQYF.

The chain employs TRBV19 and TRBJ2-3, with 7 bases lining up with TRBD1. V dropped 3 bases and J dropped 8; count of bases not matched to a gene: 5. The CDR3 loop spans 13 amino acids. Germline-derived CDR1 and CDR2 are LNHDA and SQIVND (reference sequence). This CDR3 is CASSMGDSRTQYF. DNA for the CDR3: TGTGCCAGTAGTATGGGGGACAGCCGTACGCAGTATTTT.

The V and J genes are TRBV5-1 and TRBJ2-5; 14 bases are a match to TRBD2. V gave up 4 bases and J gave up 7 bases; unmatched junction bases: 12. Looked up from germline, CDR1 is SGHRS and CDR2 is YFSETQ. The CDR3 is 17 residues long. CDR3 protein: CASSAGTSGGFARTQYF. In DNA form, the CDR3 reads TGCGCCAGCAGCGCGGGGACTAGCGGGGGTTTCGCCCGGACCCAGTACTTC.

V and J are TRBV28 and TRBJ2-3; D may be TRBD2 (6 bases). The CDR3 covers 15 residues. Trimming cost V 6 bases and J 9 bases, with 22 bases left between them. The germline V gene encodes CDR1 MDHEN and CDR2 SYDVKM. The CDR3 spells CASSLSLARRSTQYF. For the CDR3, the DNA is TGTGCCAGCAGCCTTTCTCTAGCGCGAAGGTCCACGCAGTATTTT.

The chain joins TRBV10-3 to TRBJ2-3; weak D call: TRBD2 (5 bases). CDR3 size: 11 residues. Between the trimmed V and J ends, which lost 11 bases and 11 bases, there was a span of 17 bases. CDR1 is ENHRY, CDR2 SYGVKD, per germline. The CDR3 DNA sequence: TGTGCCGTAAGCCGAGGGCCGGGGCAGTATTTT. Translating gives CAVSRGPGQYF.

As DNA, the CDR3 is TGTGCCTGGAGTGTACAACGGAGCTCTGGAAACACCATATATTTT. It encodes CAWSVQRSSGNTIYF. The chain carries TRBV30 and TRBJ1-3; D is unclear. The germline gives CDR1 GTSNPN, CDR2 SVGIG (reference sequence). Deletions cut 0 bases from V and 0 bases from J, with 9 bases between. The CDR3 contains 15 residues.

This clone occurred once. The V and J genes are TRBV18 and TRBJ2-2, with D tentatively TRBD1 (6 bases). The CDR3 covers 16 residues. Trimming shortened V by 6 bases and J by 0 bases, and 14 bases separated the two germline ends. CDR1 KGHSH and CDR2 LQKENI come from the germline V gene. CDR3 residues: CASSPNRVANTGELFF. For the CDR3, the DNA is TGTGCCAGCTCCCCCAACAGGGTTGCGAACACCGGGGAGCTGTTTTTT.

The rearrangement links TRBV7-2 to TRBJ1-3; no reliable D call. Trimming removed 5 bases from V and 4 bases from J, with 9 bases in between. There are 13 residues in the CDR3. CDR1 and CDR2 from the germline V gene are SGHTA and FQGNSA. CDR3 region: CASSHFEGNTIYF. CDR3 nucleotides: TGTGCCAGCAGCCATTTCGAGGGAAACACCATATATTTT.

This clone was found once. The chain employs TRBV28 and TRBJ1-4, with TRBD1 as a possible D gene (5 bases). V lost 3 bases and J 3 bases, leaving 14 bases between the germline ends. Germline CDR1 is MDHEN and CDR2 is SYDVKM. This CDR3 contains 16 residues. The CDR3 sequence is CASSFQGAAANEKLFF. The CDR3 DNA sequence: TGTGCCAGCAGTTTTCAAGGGGCGGCGGCTAATGAAAAACTGTTTTTT.

The chain links TRBV2 to TRBJ2-7; 10 bases map to TRBD1. CDR1 is SNHLY, CDR2 FYNNEI, per germline. The CDR3 is made up of 14 amino acids. The V and J ends lost 5 bases and 2 bases, in that order; junction bases with no gene match: 3. The CDR3 reads CASSWDRGPYEQYF. In DNA, the CDR3 is TGTGCCAGCAGTTGGGACAGGGGCCCCTACGAGCAGTACTTC.

The chain carries TRBV24-1 and TRBJ2-7; tentatively, D is TRBD1 (5 bases). Deletions cut 0 bases from V and 7 bases from J, with 9 bases between. Germline values: CDR1 KGHDR, CDR2 SFDVKD. This CDR3 spans 13 amino acids. DNA for the CDR3: TGTGCCACCAGTGATTTGTTCAGGGAAGAGCAGTACTTC. This encodes CATSDLFREEQYF.

CDR3 protein: CASSFDRAGNTIYF. CDR3 sequence (DNA): TGTGCCAGCAGTTTTGACAGGGCTGGAAACACCATATATTTT. This chain connects TRBV28 to TRBJ1-3, with 7 positions matching TRBD1. Germline V CDR1 and CDR2: MDHEN, SYDVKM. The J segment lost 2 bases and the V segment lost 3 bases, leaving 1 base of the junction unmatched. The CDR3 covers 14 residues.

This clone was counted once. The chain combines TRBV19 with TRBJ2-5; the match to TRBD1 covers 8 bases. Germline CDR1 and CDR2: LNHDA and SQIVND (reference sequence). The CDR3 consists of 16 residues. V dropped 3 bases and J dropped 2; count of bases not matched to a gene: 8. This chain's CDR3 is CASSMWRTGQQETQYF. The CDR3, as DNA: TGTGCCAGTAGTATGTGGAGGACAGGGCAACAAGAGACCCAGTACTTC.

The chain joins TRBV10-3 to TRBJ2-5; D not resolved. V gave up 4 bases and J gave up 1 base, with 7 bases separating them. Germline CDR1 ENHRY, CDR2 SYGVKD. The CDR3 covers 13 residues. The CDR3 sequence is CAISAVSQETQYF. In DNA, the CDR3 is TGTGCCATCAGTGCAGTCAGCCAAGAGACCCAGTACTTC.

The chain uses TRBV7-9 and TRBJ1-1; D may be TRBD1 (6 bases). The CDR3 is 16 residues long. V was cut by 5 bases and J by 1 base, with 17 bases left in between. Per the germline V gene, CDR1 is SEHNR and CDR2 is FQNEAQ (reference sequence). The CDR3 DNA is TGTGCCAGCAGCCGAGTGGCCGGGACACAGAACACTGAAGCTTTCTTT. Protein product: CASSRVAGTQNTEAFF.

The rearrangement uses TRBV10-3 and TRBJ2-3; TRBD1 aligns across 8 bases. The length of the CDR3 is 17 residues. Germline trimming cut 4 bases from V and 2 bases from J; bases unmatched to any gene: 11. Germline-derived CDR1 and CDR2 are ENHRY and SYGVKD. CDR3 sequence reads: CAISGGSGQGYTDTQYF. The CDR3 coding sequence is TGTGCCATCAGTGGGGGCTCCGGACAGGGATACACAGATACGCAGTATTTT.

V and J are TRBV5-1 and TRBJ2-2, with D perhaps matching TRBD1 (6 bases). The germline V gene has CDR1 SGHRS and CDR2 YFSETQ. Trimming cost V 0 bases and J 5 bases, with 14 bases left between them. CDR3 size: 16 residues. The CDR3 loop is CASSLGSGVRTGELFF. The CDR3 DNA reads as TGCGCCAGCAGCTTGGGATCAGGGGTACGAACCGGGGAGCTGTTTTTT.

The chain couples TRBV28 to TRBJ2-1; 7 positions agree with TRBD2. The CDR3 spans 15 residues. Germline trimming cut 3 bases from V and 8 bases from J; bases unmatched to any gene: 10. Looked up from germline, CDR1 is MDHEN and CDR2 is SYDVKM. The DNA of the CDR3 is TGTGCCAGCAGTTTCAGCGCGGGAGTTTTGGATGAGCAGTTCTTC. It yields the protein CASSFSAGVLDEQFF.

The gene calls are TRBV5-1 and TRBJ2-2; 9 bases are a match to TRBD2. This CDR3 has 16 amino acids. Unmatched junction bases numbered 4, after V lost 4 bases and J lost 0 bases. Per germline, CDR1 SGHRS and CDR2 YFSETQ. The CDR3 nucleotides are TGCGCCAGCAGCGTGTTAGCGGGAGCGAACACCGGGGAGCTGTTTTTT. This codes for CASSVLAGANTGELFF.

The V call is TRBV2, the J call TRBJ1-3; D unresolved. The CDR3 has 17 amino acids. The germline V and J ends were trimmed by 5 bases and 4 bases, with 21 bases remaining between them. The germline V gene has CDR1 SNHLY and CDR2 FYNNEI. The CDR3 DNA is TGTGCCAGCAGTCGTAGTTTTCCTCCCGACTCCGGAAACACCATATATTTT. Amino acids: CASSRSFPPDSGNTIYF. Full variable domain (remainder filled in from reference TRBV2 and TRBJ1-3): EPEVTQTPSHQVTQMGQEVILRCVPISNHLYFYWYRQILGQKVEFLVSFYNNEISEKSEIFDDQFSVERPDGSNFTLKIRSTKLEDSAMYFCASSRSFPPDSGNTIYFGEGSWLTVV.

This sequence joins TRBV21-1 and TRBJ2-1; the table's D call, TRBD2, has no DNA check behind it. TRBV21-1 is marked as a pseudogene. The CDR3 runs to 15 residues. The CDR3 loop is CASSKEGRVRNEQFF. CDR3 nucleotide sequence: TGTGCCAGCAGCAAAGAAGGCCGGGTGAGGAATGAGCAGTTCTTC.